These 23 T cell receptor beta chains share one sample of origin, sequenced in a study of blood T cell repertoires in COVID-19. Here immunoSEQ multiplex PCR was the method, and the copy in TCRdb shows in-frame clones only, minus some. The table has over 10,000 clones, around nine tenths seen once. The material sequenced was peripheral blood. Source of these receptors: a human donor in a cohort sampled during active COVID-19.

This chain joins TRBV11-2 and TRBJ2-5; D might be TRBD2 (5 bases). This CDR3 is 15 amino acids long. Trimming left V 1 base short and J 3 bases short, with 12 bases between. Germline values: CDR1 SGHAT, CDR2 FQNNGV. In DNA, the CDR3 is TGTGCCAGCAGCTTAGGGCCCGGGATTGAAGAGACCCAGTACTTC. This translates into CASSLGPGIEETQYF.

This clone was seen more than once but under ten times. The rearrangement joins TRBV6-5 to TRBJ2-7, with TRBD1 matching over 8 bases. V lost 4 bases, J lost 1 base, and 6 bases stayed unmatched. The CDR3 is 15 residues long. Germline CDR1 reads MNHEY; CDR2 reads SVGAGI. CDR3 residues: CASSLIRTGSYEQYF. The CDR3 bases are TGTGCCAGCAGTTTAATTAGGACAGGGTCCTACGAGCAGTACTTC.

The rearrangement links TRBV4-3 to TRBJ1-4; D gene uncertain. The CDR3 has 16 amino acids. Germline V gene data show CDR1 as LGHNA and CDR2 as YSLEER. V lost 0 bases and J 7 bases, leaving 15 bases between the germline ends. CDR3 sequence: CASSQDYVLGGEKLFF. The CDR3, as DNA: TGCGCCAGCAGCCAAGATTACGTACTCGGTGGTGAAAAACTGTTTTTT.

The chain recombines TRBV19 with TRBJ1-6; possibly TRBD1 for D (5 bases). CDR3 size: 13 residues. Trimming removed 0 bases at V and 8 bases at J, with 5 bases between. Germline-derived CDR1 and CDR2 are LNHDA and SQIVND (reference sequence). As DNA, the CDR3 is TGTGCCAGTAGTATAGACAGGGATTCACCCCTCCACTTT. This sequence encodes CASSIDRDSPLHF.

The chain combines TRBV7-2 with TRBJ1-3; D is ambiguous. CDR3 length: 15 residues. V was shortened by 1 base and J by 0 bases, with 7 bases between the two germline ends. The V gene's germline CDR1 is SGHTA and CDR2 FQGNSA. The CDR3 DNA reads TGTGCCAGCAGCTTAGAGTCGAGCTCTGGAAACACCATATATTTT. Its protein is CASSLESSSGNTIYF.

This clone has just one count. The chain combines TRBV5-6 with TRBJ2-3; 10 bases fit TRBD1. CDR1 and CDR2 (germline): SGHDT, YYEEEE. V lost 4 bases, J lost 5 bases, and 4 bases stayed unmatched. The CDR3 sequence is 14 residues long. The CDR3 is CASSPGQGRDTQYF. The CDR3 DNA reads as TGTGCCAGCAGCCCGGGACAGGGGCGAGATACGCAGTATTTT.

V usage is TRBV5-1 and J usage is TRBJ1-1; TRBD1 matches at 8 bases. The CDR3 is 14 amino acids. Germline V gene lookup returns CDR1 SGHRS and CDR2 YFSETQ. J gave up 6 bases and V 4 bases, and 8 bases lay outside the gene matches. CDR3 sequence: CASSPDRGRAEAFF. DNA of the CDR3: TGCGCCAGCAGCCCAGACAGGGGAAGGGCTGAAGCTTTCTTT.

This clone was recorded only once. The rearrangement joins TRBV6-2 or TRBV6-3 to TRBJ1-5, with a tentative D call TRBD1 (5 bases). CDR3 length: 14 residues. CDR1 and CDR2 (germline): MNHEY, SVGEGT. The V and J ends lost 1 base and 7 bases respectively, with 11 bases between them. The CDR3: CASSYFGGGQPQHF. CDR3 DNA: TGTGCCAGCAGTTACTTCGGGGGAGGGCAGCCCCAGCATTTT.

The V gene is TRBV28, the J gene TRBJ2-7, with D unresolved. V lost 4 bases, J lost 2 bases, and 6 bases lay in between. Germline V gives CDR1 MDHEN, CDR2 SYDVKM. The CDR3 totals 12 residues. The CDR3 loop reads CASSSQTYEQYF. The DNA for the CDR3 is TGTGCCAGCAGTTCCCAGACCTACGAGCAGTACTTC.

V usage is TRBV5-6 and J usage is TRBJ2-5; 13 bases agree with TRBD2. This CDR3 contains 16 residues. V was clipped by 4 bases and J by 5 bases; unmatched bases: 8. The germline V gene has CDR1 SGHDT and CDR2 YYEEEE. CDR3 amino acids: CASSPRTSGGFETQYF. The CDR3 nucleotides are TGTGCCAGCAGCCCGAGGACTAGCGGGGGTTTCGAGACCCAGTACTTC.

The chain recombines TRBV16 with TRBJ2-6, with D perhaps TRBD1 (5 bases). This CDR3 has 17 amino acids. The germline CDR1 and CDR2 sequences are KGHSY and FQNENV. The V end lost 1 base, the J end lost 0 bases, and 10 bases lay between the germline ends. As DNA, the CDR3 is TGTGCCAGCAGCCAATTTCAGGGCCTCTCTGGGGCCAACGTCCTGACTTTC. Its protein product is CASSQFQGLSGANVLTF.

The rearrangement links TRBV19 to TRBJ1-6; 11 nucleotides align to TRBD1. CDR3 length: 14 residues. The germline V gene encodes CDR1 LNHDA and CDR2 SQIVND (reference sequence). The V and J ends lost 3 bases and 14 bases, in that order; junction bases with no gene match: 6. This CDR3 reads CASSIGTGGEALHF. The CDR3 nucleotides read TGTGCCAGTAGTATTGGGACAGGGGGGGAGGCCCTCCACTTT.

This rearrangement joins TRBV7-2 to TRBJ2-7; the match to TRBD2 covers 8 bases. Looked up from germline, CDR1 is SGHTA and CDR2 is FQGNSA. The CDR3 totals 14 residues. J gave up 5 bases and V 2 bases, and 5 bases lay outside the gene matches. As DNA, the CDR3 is TGTGCCAGCAGCTTAAGCGGGGGAATCAACGAGCAGTACTTC. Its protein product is CASSLSGGINEQYF.

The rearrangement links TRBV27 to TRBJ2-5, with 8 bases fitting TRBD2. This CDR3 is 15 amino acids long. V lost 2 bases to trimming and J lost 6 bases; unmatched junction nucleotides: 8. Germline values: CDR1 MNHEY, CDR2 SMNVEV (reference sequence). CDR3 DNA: TGTGCCAGCAGTTTAAGCGGGGGCCGGGAAAAGACCCAGTACTTC. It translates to CASSLSGGREKTQYF.

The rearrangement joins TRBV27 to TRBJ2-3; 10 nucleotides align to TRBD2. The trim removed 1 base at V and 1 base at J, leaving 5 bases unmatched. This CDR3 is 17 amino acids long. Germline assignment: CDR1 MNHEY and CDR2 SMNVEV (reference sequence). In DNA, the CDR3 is TGTGCCAGCAGTTTATTCGGGGGGACTAGCGGCACAGATACGCAGTATTTT. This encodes CASSLFGGTSGTDTQYF.

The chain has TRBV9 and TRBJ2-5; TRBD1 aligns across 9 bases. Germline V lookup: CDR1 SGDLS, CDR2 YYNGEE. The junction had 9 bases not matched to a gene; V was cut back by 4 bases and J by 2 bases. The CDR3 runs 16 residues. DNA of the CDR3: TGTGCCAGCAGCATTTACACAGGGGGCCCACAAGAGACCCAGTACTTC. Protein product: CASSIYTGGPQETQYF.

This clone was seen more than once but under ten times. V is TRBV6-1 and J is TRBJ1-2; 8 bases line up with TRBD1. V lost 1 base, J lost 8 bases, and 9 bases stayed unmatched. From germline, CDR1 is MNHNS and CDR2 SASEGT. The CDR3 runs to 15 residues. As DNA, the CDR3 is TGTGCCAGCAGTGAAGAGGGACAGGCGGTTGTAGGCTACACCTTC. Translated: CASSEEGQAVVGYTF.

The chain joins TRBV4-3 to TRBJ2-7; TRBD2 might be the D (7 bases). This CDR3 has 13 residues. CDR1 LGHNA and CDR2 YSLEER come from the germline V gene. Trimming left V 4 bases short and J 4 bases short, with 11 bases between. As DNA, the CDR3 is TGCGCCAGCAGCCGAAGGGGGGGTTACGAGCAGTACTTC. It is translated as CASSRRGGYEQYF.

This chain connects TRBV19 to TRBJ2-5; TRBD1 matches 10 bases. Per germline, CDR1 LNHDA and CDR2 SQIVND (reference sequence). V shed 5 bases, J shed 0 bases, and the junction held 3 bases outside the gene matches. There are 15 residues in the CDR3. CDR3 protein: CASSGDRGDQETQYF. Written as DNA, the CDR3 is TGTGCCAGTAGTGGGGACAGGGGAGACCAAGAGACCCAGTACTTC.

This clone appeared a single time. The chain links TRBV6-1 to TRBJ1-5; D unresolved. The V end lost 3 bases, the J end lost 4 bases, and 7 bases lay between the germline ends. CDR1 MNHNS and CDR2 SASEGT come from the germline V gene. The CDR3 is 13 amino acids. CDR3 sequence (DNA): TGTGCCAGCAGTGAGTCTCGGAATCAGCCCCAGCATTTT. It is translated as CASSESRNQPQHF.

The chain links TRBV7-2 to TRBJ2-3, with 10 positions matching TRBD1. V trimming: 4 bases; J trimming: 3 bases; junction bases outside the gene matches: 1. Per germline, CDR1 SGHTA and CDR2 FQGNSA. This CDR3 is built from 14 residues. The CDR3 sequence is CASSSDRGTDTQYF. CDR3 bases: TGTGCCAGCAGCTCGGACAGGGGGACAGATACGCAGTATTTT.

The CDR3 DNA reads as TGTGCCAGCAGCGCCCGACAGGGCTCGAACACTGAAGCTTTCTTT. The encoded protein is CASSARQGSNTEAFF. V gene TRBV9 combines with J gene TRBJ1-1; 7 positions agree with TRBD1. The V segment lost 3 bases and the J segment 1 base; nucleotides outside the gene matches: 6. There are 15 residues in the CDR3. Germline CDR1 and CDR2: SGDLS and YYNGEE.

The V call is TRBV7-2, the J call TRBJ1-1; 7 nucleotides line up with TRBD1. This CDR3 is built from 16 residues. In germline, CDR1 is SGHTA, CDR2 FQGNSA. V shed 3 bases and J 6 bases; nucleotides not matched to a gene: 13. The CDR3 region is CASSLRQGRGFPEAFF. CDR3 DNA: TGTGCCAGCAGCTTGCGACAGGGTAGGGGGTTCCCTGAAGCTTTCTTT.